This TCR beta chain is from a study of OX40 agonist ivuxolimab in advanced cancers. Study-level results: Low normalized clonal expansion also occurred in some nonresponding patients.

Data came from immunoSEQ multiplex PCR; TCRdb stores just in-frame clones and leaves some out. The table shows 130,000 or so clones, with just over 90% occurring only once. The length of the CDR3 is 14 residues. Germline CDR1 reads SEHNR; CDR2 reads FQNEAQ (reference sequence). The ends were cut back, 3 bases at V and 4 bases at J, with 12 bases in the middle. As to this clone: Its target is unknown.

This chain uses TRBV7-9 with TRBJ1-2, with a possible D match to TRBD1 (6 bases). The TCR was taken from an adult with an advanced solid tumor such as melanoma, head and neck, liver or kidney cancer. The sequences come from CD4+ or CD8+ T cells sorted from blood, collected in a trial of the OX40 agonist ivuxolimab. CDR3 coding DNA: TGTGCCAGCAGCTTCCTCCCGACAGGCTATGGCTACACCTTC. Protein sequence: CASSFLPTGYGYTF.